The next 24 T cell receptor beta chains were all read from a single sample in a study of blood T cells in healthy people across ages. For the second PCR, which ran for roughly 7 to 11 cycles, a sample-barcoded 5' primer and a J-beta primer mix were used. TCRdb passed the 5' RACE reads through MiXCR, listing each CDR3 protein once. There are 380,000 or so distinct CDR3 sequences in the sample; roughly half occur only once, and under 65% lies in the top ten. Sequences were obtained from blood. The receptors were gathered from a man in his 60s in good health.

V gene TRBV20-1 combines with J gene TRBJ2-4, with TRBD1 as a possible D gene (5 bases). Germline CDR1 and CDR2: DFQATT and SNEGSKA (reference sequence). V shed 2 bases and J shed 0 bases, with 14 bases lying between them. The CDR3 is made up of 16 amino acids. The CDR3 spells CSARSVVGLAKNIQYF. DNA for the CDR3: TGCAGTGCTAGATCGGTTGTGGGGCTAGCCAAAAACATTCAGTACTTC.

There are many counts of this clonotype. The chain uses TRBV7-2 and TRBJ2-7; D is possibly TRBD1 (6 bases). Trimming cost V 5 bases and J 0 bases, with 11 bases left between them. Germline lookup yields CDR1 SGHTA and CDR2 FQGNSA. The CDR3 runs to 14 residues. CDR3 sequence: CASSLQGNSYEQYF. CDR3 coding DNA: TGTGCCAGCAGCCTCCAGGGGAACTCCTACGAGCAGTACTTC.

The chain has TRBV11-2 and TRBJ2-1, with TRBD1 identical over 8 bases. The CDR3 has 16 residues. CDR1 and CDR2 (germline): SGHAT, FQNNGV. With V trimmed by 8 bases and J by 6 bases, 15 bases remained unmatched. This CDR3 reads CASGTKGQGASNEQFF. CDR3 sequence (DNA): TGTGCCAGCGGAACGAAGGGGCAGGGGGCGAGCAATGAGCAGTTCTTC.

This clonotype was counted between two and nine times. This chain joins TRBV18 and TRBJ2-5; TRBD1 might be the D (5 bases). The CDR3 totals 14 residues. The V end lost 0 bases, the J end lost 5 bases, and 10 bases lay between the germline ends. Germline V gives CDR1 KGHSH, CDR2 LQKENI. The CDR3 sequence: CASSPPGQGETQYF. CDR3 DNA: TGTGCCAGCTCACCACCGGGGCAGGGCGAGACCCAGTACTTC.

This chain uses TRBV9 with TRBJ2-1, with D possibly TRBD1 on 6 matching bases. The CDR3 sequence is 15 residues long. Trimming stripped 4 bases from V and 3 bases from J, with 14 bases between. Germline V lookup: CDR1 SGDLS, CDR2 YYNGEE. CDR3 in amino acids: CASSPDRSYYNEQFF. DNA for the CDR3: TGTGCCAGCAGCCCCGACAGGTCTTACTACAATGAGCAGTTCTTC.

There are many counts of this clonotype. The rearrangement uses TRBV28 and TRBJ2-4, with D perhaps TRBD1 or TRBD2 (5 bases each). Trimming took 5 bases from V and 1 from J, leaving 12 bases between them. Germline CDR1 MDHEN, CDR2 SYDVKM. CDR3 size: 15 residues. CDR3 protein: CASSDTGTAKNIQYF. The CDR3 nucleotides are TGTGCCAGCAGTGATACCGGGACCGCCAAAAACATTCAGTACTTC.

The V gene is TRBV20-1, the J gene TRBJ2-7; 12 nucleotides line up with TRBD1. The assigned J gene may be wrong: the sequence end matches TRBJ2-5 better. The CDR3 contains 17 residues. Germline V gene sequence: CDR1 DFQATT, CDR2 SNEGSKA (reference sequence). The CDR3 DNA reads TGCAGTGCTCCCCTCCAGAAGGGACAGGGGGCGCGGGAGACCCAGTACTTC. This translates into CSAPLQKGQGARETQYF.

This sequence joins TRBV21-1 and TRBJ2-3; TRBD2 is the table's D call, not checked against the DNA. TRBV21-1 is classified as a pseudogene. The CDR3 extends over 20 amino acids. CDR3 nucleotide sequence: TGTGCCAGCAGCGGAGGGGGCTCTGGACTAGCGGGAGGAAGCACAGATACGCAGTATTTT. Amino acid sequence: CASSGGGSGLAGGSTDTQYF.

The V call is TRBV7-2, the J call TRBJ2-7; 11 nucleotides align to TRBD2. Trimming removed 1 base from V and 2 bases from J; junction bases left unmatched: 4. The CDR3 consists of 16 residues. Germline-derived CDR1 and CDR2 are SGHTA and FQGNSA. CDR3 in DNA: TGTGCCAGCAGCTTAGATGGGACTAGCGGAACCTACGAGCAGTACTTC. Translating it yields CASSLDGTSGTYEQYF. Based on the CDR3 plus reference TRBV7-2 and TRBJ2-7, the full variable domain is GAGVSQSPSNKVTEKGKDVELRCDPISGHTALYWYRQSLGQGLEFLIYFQGNSAPDKSGLPSDRFSAERTGGSVSTLTIQRTQQEDSAVYLCASSLDGTSGTYEQYFGPGTRLTVT.

V is TRBV28 and J is TRBJ2-5; D not resolved. V was trimmed by 4 bases and J by 7 bases, leaving 13 bases between them. Germline values: CDR1 MDHEN, CDR2 SYDVKM. This CDR3 comprises 13 residues. CDR3 residues: CASSSISGGTQYF. The CDR3 region has the DNA TGTGCCAGCAGTTCGATCAGTGGTGGGACCCAGTACTTC.

CDR3 coding DNA: TGTGCCACCAGTGATTTCGTAGGGGAATTAGGAGCAGATACGCAGTATTTT. Its protein is CATSDFVGELGADTQYF. The chain combines TRBV24-1 with TRBJ2-3; possible D gene TRBD1, 5 bases. V was clipped by 1 base and J by 4 bases, with 17 bases between them. Per the germline V gene, CDR1 is KGHDR and CDR2 is SFDVKD. CDR3 size: 17 residues.

This clonotype was observed a few times. The J gene is TRBJ2-3, the V gene TRBV5-6, with a possible D match to TRBD1 (5 bases). The CDR3 runs 13 residues. Between the trimmed V and J ends, which lost 4 bases and 5 bases, there was a span of 11 bases. Germline loops: CDR1 SGHDT, CDR2 YYEEEE. The CDR3 loop is CASSILRGDTQYF. As DNA, the CDR3 is TGTGCCAGCAGCATTCTAAGGGGAGATACGCAGTATTTT.

This chain uses TRBV5-1 with TRBJ2-7, with D tentatively TRBD1 (5 bases). Deletions cut 0 bases from V and 6 bases from J, with 10 bases between. This CDR3 contains 13 residues. CDR1 is SGHRS and CDR2 is YFSETQ in the germline V gene. The CDR3 DNA sequence: TGCGCCAGCAGCTTGGGAGGACAAAGCGAGCAGTACTTC. Translation: CASSLGGQSEQYF.

V gene TRBV24-1 combines with J gene TRBJ2-1; 11 bases are shared with TRBD2. Germline lookup yields CDR1 KGHDR and CDR2 SFDVKD. The CDR3 spans 16 residues. Unmatched junction bases numbered 9, after V lost 4 bases and J lost 8 bases. CDR3 loop: CATSDPSGRTRDEQFF. DNA for the CDR3: TGTGCCACCAGTGACCCTAGCGGGAGGACCCGTGATGAGCAGTTCTTC.

The sample holds one count of this clonotype. Its ends do not fully match the called genes, so a read error is possible. The V gene is TRBV25-1, the J gene TRBJ1-2, with TRBD1 matching over 8 bases. Germline values: CDR1 MGHDK, CDR2 SYGVNS. The CDR3 has 13 amino acids. The CDR3 nucleotides read TGTGCCGGCAGTGCAGACAGGGGTGGAAGCTACACCTTC. This encodes CAGSADRGGSYTF.

The chain has TRBV10-3 and TRBJ2-4; D ambiguous. The CDR3 covers 13 residues. V was shortened by 4 bases and J by 15 bases, with 19 bases between the two germline ends. Germline V lookup: CDR1 ENHRY, CDR2 SYGVKD. In nucleotides, the CDR3 is TGTGCCATCAGTGGAGATCTCTTTTACAGCATGTACTTC. It is translated as CAISGDLFYSMYF.

Concerning this clonotype: A much larger clonotype is one base distant, so this may be a read error. The chain couples TRBV29-1 to TRBJ1-5; a possible D gene is TRBD1 (6 bases). This CDR3 has 14 residues. V was pared by 4 bases and J by 0 bases, with 10 bases between. Germline V gives CDR1 SQVTM, CDR2 ANQGSEA. CDR3: CSVGVGASNQPQHF. The CDR3 region has the DNA TGCAGCGTTGGTGTGGGGGCTAGCAATCAGCCCCAGCATTTT.

This clonotype was detected ten times or more. The rearrangement links TRBV7-8 to TRBJ1-5, with 7 bases that match TRBD1. The length of the CDR3 is 15 residues. With 0 bases clipped from V and 6 bases from J, the junction kept 5 bases outside the gene matches. CDR1 and CDR2 from the germline V gene are SGHVS and FQNEAQ. The CDR3 loop reads CASSLAGQPGQPQHF. DNA for the CDR3: TGTGCCAGCAGCTTAGCGGGACAGCCCGGTCAGCCCCAGCATTTT.

The rearrangement joins TRBV29-1 to TRBJ2-7; no clear D gene. With 5 bases removed from V and 3 bases from J, the gap between germline ends came to 20 bases. The CDR3 contains 15 residues. Germline values: CDR1 SQVTM, CDR2 ANQGSEA. For the CDR3, the DNA is TGCAGCGTTTTAACACTTACCGGAGCAAGCTACGAGCAGTACTTC. Its protein product is CSVLTLTGASYEQYF.

V is TRBV29-1 and J is TRBJ2-2; no clear D gene. The germline V and J ends were trimmed by 2 bases and 5 bases, with 6 bases remaining between them. The CDR3 length is 12 residues. Germline values: CDR1 SQVTM, CDR2 ANQGSEA. The CDR3 DNA reads TGCAGCGTTGAACGCAGAACCGGGGAGCTGTTTTTT. Its translation is CSVERRTGELFF.

This chain links TRBV6-4 with TRBJ1-6, with 8 bases matching TRBD1. With 1 base clipped from V and 2 bases from J, the junction kept 4 bases outside the gene matches. In germline, CDR1 is MRHNA, CDR2 SNTAGT. The CDR3 runs to 17 residues. The CDR3 bases are TGTGCCAGCAGTGACTATCAGGGGGCAACCTATAATTCACCCCTCCACTTT. Protein sequence: CASSDYQGATYNSPLHF.

This clonotype was recorded many times. The chain has TRBV12-3 or TRBV12-4 and TRBJ1-4, with 9 bases that match TRBD1. The CDR3 is 14 amino acids. V shed 5 bases, J shed 8 bases, and the junction held 6 bases outside the gene matches. CDR3 nucleotide sequence: TGTGCCAGCAGTCGGGACAGGGTCGGGGAAAAACTGTTTTTT. The encoded protein is CASSRDRVGEKLFF.

V usage is TRBV29-1 and J usage is TRBJ1-5, with D perhaps TRBD1 (5 bases). CDR3 length equals 13 residues. V was shortened by 6 bases and J by 6 bases, with 15 bases between the two germline ends. Germline lookup yields CDR1 SQVTM and CDR2 ANQGSEA. Here the CDR3 DNA reads TGCAGCGTGATGTGGGGGAAAGGTCAGCCCCAGCATTTT. Encoded protein: CSVMWGKGQPQHF. Variable domain in full (rest from reference TRBV29-1 and TRBJ1-5): SAVISQKPSRDICQRGTSLTIQCQVDSQVTMMFWYRQQPGQSLTLIATANQGSEATYESGFVIDKFPISRPNLTFSTLTVSNMSPEDSSIYLCSVMWGKGQPQHFGDGTRLSIL.

The chain combines TRBV24-1 with TRBJ2-1; D possibly corresponds to TRBD1 (5 bases). V lost 5 bases and J 8 bases, leaving 6 bases between the germline ends. The CDR3 length is 11 residues. Germline assignment: CDR1 KGHDR and CDR2 SFDVKD. In nucleotides, the CDR3 is TGTGCCACCAGTGCCAGGGATGAGCAGTTCTTC. Encoded protein: CATSARDEQFF.